The 14 T cell receptor beta chains below come from one sample, sequenced in a study of shared clonotypes between healthy human individuals. The data were produced by immunoSEQ multiplex PCR, yet TCRdb's version contains in-frame clones alone and is incomplete. The sample shows a few hundred thousand clones, under 80% of them seen only once. The sequenced sample consisted of memory CD4+ T cells sorted from blood. Regarding subset: CD45RA-negative fraction. Receptors originate from a man aged 25-40 years in good health.

V usage is TRBV29-1 and J usage is TRBJ1-2; D not certain. The CDR3 consists of 12 residues. Trimming removed 3 bases at V and 4 bases at J, with 9 bases between. The V gene's germline CDR1 is SQVTM and CDR2 ANQGSEA. The CDR3 nucleotides read TGCAGCGTTGATTTGGGGTTCTATGGCTACACCTTC. Its protein product is CSVDLGFYGYTF.

J is TRBJ1-2 and V is TRBV2; no definite D call. V lost 4 bases and J lost 2, with 8 bases in between. Germline V lookup: CDR1 SNHLY, CDR2 FYNNEI. The CDR3 is 13 residues long. CDR3 nucleotides: TGTGCCAGCAGTGTAGCAGAGAACTATGGCTACACCTTC. Translation: CASSVAENYGYTF.

The J gene is TRBJ2-1, the V gene TRBV27, with TRBD1 identical over 8 bases. The CDR3 totals 15 residues. Per germline, CDR1 MNHEY and CDR2 SMNVEV (reference sequence). After removal of 6 bases from V and 9 bases from J, the junction contained 13 bases not matched to a gene. The CDR3 DNA follows: TGTGCCAGCAGACCCCGGACAGGGCGGTACGGTGAGCAGTTCTTC. As protein: CASRPRTGRYGEQFF.

The chain carries TRBV20-1 and TRBJ2-7; unclear D gene. Germline loops: CDR1 DFQATT, CDR2 SNEGSKA (reference sequence). The CDR3 is made up of 11 amino acids. V lost 6 bases and J 3 bases, leaving 9 bases between the germline ends. CDR3 sequence (DNA): TGCAGTGCCACTGAGTACTACGAGCAGTACTTC. Translation gives CSATEYYEQYF.

This sequence joins TRBV7-3 and TRBJ2-2; tentative D call: TRBD1 (6 bases). Trimming removed 2 bases from V and 1 base from J, with 14 bases in between. Germline CDR1 is SGHTA and CDR2 is FQGTGA. The CDR3 runs 17 residues. Written as DNA, the CDR3 is TGTGCCAGCAGCTTAGCAGGGGCCTCGATGAACACCGGGGAGCTGTTTTTT. This gives the protein CASSLAGASMNTGELFF.

The V and J genes are TRBV5-6 and TRBJ2-7; tentatively, D is TRBD2 (6 bases). The length of the CDR3 is 15 residues. The V gene's germline CDR1 is SGHDT and CDR2 YYEEEE. V was cut by 4 bases and J by 3 bases, with 17 bases left in between. The CDR3: CASSPSTGAFYEQYF. The CDR3, as DNA: TGTGCCAGCAGCCCCTCTACGGGAGCTTTCTACGAGCAGTACTTC.

V is TRBV11-2 and J is TRBJ1-1, with a tentative D call TRBD1 (5 bases). CDR1 and CDR2 (germline): SGHAT, FQNNGV. CDR3 size: 16 residues. V was trimmed by 5 bases and J by 5 bases, leaving 21 bases between them. CDR3 DNA sequence: TGTGCCAGCAGCCCTAGTTGGGGCGTGAAGGGGACTGAAGCTTTCTTT. This encodes CASSPSWGVKGTEAFF.

The gene calls are TRBV4-3 and TRBJ2-7; 11 bases map to TRBD2. The V segment lost 2 bases and the J segment 5 bases; nucleotides outside the gene matches: 8. Germline CDR1 and CDR2: LGHNA and YSLEER. The CDR3 runs to 16 residues. CDR3 in DNA: TGCGCCAGCAGCCAACAAACCCCGGGACTAGCGGACGAGCAGTACTTC. Translating gives CASSQQTPGLADEQYF.

This rearrangement joins TRBV7-2 to TRBJ2-2, with 7 bases matching TRBD1. Germline CDR1 SGHTA, CDR2 FQGNSA. The CDR3 totals 14 residues. The V segment lost 5 bases and the J segment 4 bases; nucleotides outside the gene matches: 4. In DNA form, the CDR3 reads TGTGCCAGCAGCCAACGACAGGGCACCGGGGAGCTGTTTTTT. This translates into CASSQRQGTGELFF. Using reference TRBV7-2 and TRBJ2-2 for the parts outside the CDR3, the full variable domain is GAGVSQSPSNKVTEKGKDVELRCDPISGHTALYWYRQSLGQGLEFLIYFQGNSAPDKSGLPSDRFSAERTGGSVSTLTIQRTQQEDSAVYLCASSQRQGTGELFFGEGSRLTVL.

The V gene is TRBV5-1, the J gene TRBJ2-1; D might be TRBD2 (5 bases). V lost 4 bases and J 4 bases, leaving 18 bases between the germline ends. The CDR3 covers 16 residues. CDR1 is SGHRS and CDR2 is YFSETQ in the germline V gene. The CDR3 sequence: CASSLGASSIYNEQFF. The CDR3 DNA sequence: TGCGCCAGCAGCCTAGGAGCTAGCAGCATATACAATGAGCAGTTCTTC.

This chain joins TRBV27 and TRBJ2-5, with TRBD1 matching 7 bases. This CDR3 contains 13 residues. The ends lost 3 bases at V and 5 bases at J; junction bases unmatched: 3. CDR1 is MNHEY and CDR2 is SMNVEV in the germline V gene (reference sequence). The CDR3 here is CASSFVQGETQYF. The CDR3, as DNA: TGTGCCAGCAGTTTCGTACAGGGGGAGACCCAGTACTTC.

The DNA of the CDR3 is TGCGCCAGCAGCTTGGATCAAGCGGGAGGCACCGGGGAGCTGTTTTTT. Translation gives CASSLDQAGGTGELFF. The chain has TRBV5-1 and TRBJ2-2; 9 nucleotides match TRBD2. J lost 4 bases, V lost 0 bases, and 4 bases had no gene match. The CDR3 length is 16 residues. Germline loops: CDR1 SGHRS, CDR2 YFSETQ.

The V call is TRBV5-8, the J call TRBJ2-3; TRBD2 matches 7 bases. Germline V lookup: CDR1 SGHTS, CDR2 YDEGEE. The J segment lost 9 bases and the V segment lost 4 bases, leaving 11 bases of the junction unmatched. CDR3 size: 14 residues. In DNA form, the CDR3 reads TGTGCCAGCAGCCCGGGGAGGGGCCAACGAACGCAGTATTTT. This gives the protein CASSPGRGQRTQYF.

The genes are TRBV2 and TRBJ2-7; D not certain. V was shortened by 6 bases and J by 3 bases, with 9 bases between the two germline ends. The CDR3 loop spans 12 amino acids. Germline CDR1 is SNHLY and CDR2 is FYNNEI. The CDR3 here is CASRQPGYEQYF. The CDR3 bases are TGTGCCAGCAGACAGCCAGGCTACGAGCAGTACTTC.